These 9 T cell receptor beta chains share one sample of origin, sequenced in a study of blood T cell repertoires in COVID-19. Profiling relied on immunoSEQ multiplex PCR, and the TCRdb table lists in-frame clones only, not all of them. The sample yields more than 95,000 clones, around 84% seen once. Sequencing input: peripheral blood. These receptors all come from a man aged 60 to 69 with acute or convalescent COVID-19.

The chain carries TRBV6-5 and TRBJ2-3; D might be TRBD1 (6 bases). V lost 8 bases to trimming and J lost 4 bases, with 13 bases between them. CDR3 length equals 13 residues. In germline, CDR1 is MNHEY, CDR2 SVGAGI. The CDR3 coding sequence is TGTGCCAGCGCAGGGGCATTTGCAGATACGCAGTATTTT. Its translation is CASAGAFADTQYF.

J is TRBJ1-1 and V is TRBV5-1, with 8 bases lining up with TRBD1. This CDR3 is 14 amino acids long. Trimming took 4 bases from V and 4 from J; bases not matched to a gene: 6. CDR1 SGHRS and CDR2 YFSETQ come from the germline V gene. The chain's CDR3 is CASSRDRGGTEAFF. The CDR3 DNA reads as TGCGCCAGCAGCCGCGACAGGGGTGGCACTGAAGCTTTCTTT.

The chain links TRBV6-6 to TRBJ2-7, with D tentatively TRBD1 (5 bases). Germline CDR1 is MNHNY and CDR2 is SVGAGI (reference sequence). Trimming took 3 bases from V and 2 from J, leaving 14 bases between them. CDR3 size: 15 residues. This CDR3 reads CASSYSQGRTYEQYF. DNA of the CDR3: TGTGCCAGCAGTTATAGTCAGGGAAGAACCTACGAGCAGTACTTC.

This chain uses TRBV18 with TRBJ1-2; TRBD1 might be the D (6 bases). Trimming left V 1 base short and J 5 bases short, with 11 bases between. The CDR3 spans 14 residues. The germline gives CDR1 KGHSH, CDR2 LQKENI. As DNA, the CDR3 is TGTGCCAGCTCACCACGCGGACAGCCTTATGGCTACACCTTC. Translated, it gives CASSPRGQPYGYTF.

This chain links TRBV27 with TRBJ2-2, with 12 bases lining up with TRBD2. Germline CDR1 MNHEY, CDR2 SMNVEV (reference sequence). The trim removed 0 bases at V and 8 bases at J, leaving 19 bases unmatched. The CDR3 consists of 21 residues. The CDR3 region has the DNA TGTGCCAGCAGTTTATCTCGACTAGCGGGAGAGGGATTCTTAGATCAGGGGGAGCTGTTTTTT. The encoded protein is CASSLSRLAGEGFLDQGELFF.

This rearrangement joins TRBV19 to TRBJ2-3; TRBD2 matches at 13 bases. CDR3 length equals 13 residues. CDR1 is LNHDA, CDR2 SQIVND, per germline (reference sequence). Losses at the gene ends were 8 bases for V and 5 bases for J; bases not matched to a gene: 1. CDR3 loop: CASRLAGGDTQYF. In nucleotides, the CDR3 is TGTGCCAGTCGACTAGCGGGAGGAGATACGCAGTATTTT.

The V and J genes are TRBV3-1 (or the pseudogene TRBV3-2) and TRBJ2-7; TRBD2 is a possible D gene (6 bases). The V end was cut by 8 bases, the J end by 5 bases, with 16 bases between. This CDR3 is 13 amino acids long. CDR1 is LGHDT, CDR2 YNNKEL, per germline (reference sequence). Here the CDR3 reads CASAGYGGDEQYF. Here the CDR3 DNA reads TGTGCCAGCGCCGGGTACGGAGGGGACGAGCAGTACTTC.

The chain couples TRBV5-1 to TRBJ2-5, with TRBD2 as a possible D gene (5 bases). This CDR3 has 13 amino acids. In germline, CDR1 is SGHRS, CDR2 YFSETQ. With 2 bases removed from V and 3 bases from J, the gap between germline ends came to 8 bases. This CDR3 is CASSLSGKETQYF. The DNA of the CDR3 is TGCGCCAGCAGCTTATCCGGGAAAGAGACCCAGTACTTC.

The V and J genes are TRBV28 and TRBJ1-1; D uncertain. The CDR3 extends over 14 amino acids. Per germline, CDR1 MDHEN and CDR2 SYDVKM. Trimming left V 5 bases short and J 4 bases short, with 14 bases between. The CDR3 loop reads CASSVFTRSTEAFF. The CDR3 DNA is TGTGCCAGCAGTGTATTCACGAGGAGCACTGAAGCTTTCTTT. Complete variable domain (other parts from reference TRBV28 and TRBJ1-1): DVKVTQSSRYLVKRTGEKVFLECVQDMDHENMFWYRQDPGLGLRLIYFSYDVKMKEKGDIPEGYSVSREKKERFSLILESASTNQTSMYLCASSVFTRSTEAFFGQGTRLTVV.